A single T cell receptor beta chain is shown here with its context. The data are from a study of blood T cell repertoires in COVID-19. Background on the study: Donors in the United States, Italy and Spain gave samples during acute or convalescent COVID-19. PBMCs, B-cell-depleted T cells, or T cells were the source of the cDNA or gDNA that made up the material.

Original processing notes: The authors estimated nucleated cell counts from reference gene primer amplification. Assay used: immunoSEQ multiplex PCR; TCRdb lists only in-frame clones, some missing. V and J calls and clone size follow that table, whereas D and trimming were derived from the DNA. The profile shows some 190,000 clones, approximately 85% of them singletons. This sequence was found in a man in his sixties with acute or convalescent COVID-19. Sequencing was done on a sample of peripheral blood.

The CDR3 nucleotides read TGCGCCAGCAGCTTGGGGCCTGCTGGACTAGCGGGGGACTACGAGCAGTACTTC. Encoded protein: CASSLGPAGLAGDYEQYF. V is TRBV5-1 and J is TRBJ2-7; 13 bases align to TRBD2. This CDR3 is 18 amino acids long. With 0 bases clipped from V and 3 bases from J, the junction kept 9 bases outside the gene matches. Germline loops: CDR1 SGHRS, CDR2 YFSETQ.